This T cell receptor (beta chain) comes out of a study of human T cells and chemical hapten exposure. Study-level findings and limits: TCRs at a frequency above 1 in 1000 stayed unchanged with DPC sensitization.

Time point given: patch test 2, 6 weeks after DPC sensitization. The treatment: therapeutic diphenylcyclopropenone sensitization with weekly scalp DPC. Blood, whole and unfractionated, served as the source for total RNA extraction. This clonotype was counted between two and nine times. Its antigen is not known. During construction of the library, unique molecular identifiers were attached to individual cDNA molecules for quantitative, reproducible TCR counting. MiXCR, run by TCRdb on the RACE reads, gives a single entry per CDR3 protein. The sample has roughly 42,000 distinct CDR3 sequences, 9.6% seen once. This receptor was taken from a woman aged 25 to 39 with alopecia areata. Some clones in this sample may be carry-over from other donors' samples. The specimen comprised whole blood, sampled in connection with sensitization to the hapten diphenylcyclopropenone (DPC).

The CDR3 coding sequence is TGTGCCAGCAGCCAAGAAGCGGAGTGGACACCCCTCCACTTT. Translated, it gives CASSQEAEWTPLHF. The rearrangement links TRBV3-1 to TRBJ1-6; the D is unclear. V was clipped by 0 bases and J by 11 bases, with 11 bases between them. The CDR3 consists of 14 residues. Per the germline V gene, CDR1 is LGHDT and CDR2 is YNNKEL (reference sequence).